This entry concerns a single T cell receptor (beta chain). The same CDR3 arises from other DNA sequences in this sample as well. Assay used: immunoSEQ multiplex PCR; TCRdb lists only in-frame clones, some missing. Of around 700,000 clones listed, roughly 70% were seen once; the top ten hold approximately 1.8%. V shed 3 bases and J shed 0 bases, with 6 bases lying between them. The CDR3 runs to 14 residues. Per germline, CDR1 MNHEY and CDR2 SMNVEV (reference sequence). The sample comes from a study of shared clonotypes between healthy human individuals. The source is a woman aged 30 to 39 in good health. Source material: memory CD4+ T cells sorted from blood. Stated subset: CD45RA-negative fraction. The chain links TRBV27 to TRBJ1-5; D is ambiguous. CDR3 sequence: CASSFRSSNQPQHF. As DNA, the CDR3 is TGTGCCAGCAGTTTCAGATCTAGCAATCAGCCCCAGCATTTT.